The following is a TCR beta chain sequence with its context. The sample comes from a study of cytomegalovirus exposure and HLA in healthy donors. The PCR used 60 Vbeta and 13 Jbeta primers. Measured with immunoSEQ multiplex PCR; TCRdb has only the in-frame clones, and not every one. This sample has about 84,000 clones, with less than 80% found just once. With 9 bases removed from V and 1 base from J, the gap between germline ends came to 10 bases. From germline, CDR1 is LNHDA and CDR2 SQIVND (reference sequence). CDR3 size: 14 residues. V and J are TRBV19 and TRBJ2-6; no clear D. This receptor was obtained from a woman in her 40s in good health and CMV-seropositive. Sequenced sample: PBMCs. The CDR3: CASREVSGANVLTF. The CDR3 DNA is TGTGCCAGCCGCGAGGTTTCTGGGGCCAACGTCCTGACTTTC.